Listed here is a single TCR beta chain. Recruitment covered about two dozen US areas and drew participants whose ages spanned roughly 18 to 100 years. Cohorts were assigned according to the clinical history that participants reported. These data originate in a study of blood T cell repertoires in COVID-19. About the study: Two negative PCRs, clearance, or symptom resolution characterized the recovered Cohort 3 donors. Acute-phase and convalescent COVID-19 samples originated in the United States, Italy and Spain.

The data were produced by immunoSEQ multiplex PCR, yet TCRdb's version contains in-frame clones alone and is incomplete. Of about 190,000 clones listed, 70% to 90% are singletons. This CDR3 comprises 16 residues. Trimming took off 5 bases at V and 1 base at J, with 15 bases between the two ends. CDR1 is SGHTA, CDR2 FQGNSA, per germline. The sequence was obtained from a woman aged 35 to 49 in a cohort exposed to, infected with or recovered from COVID-19 (not recorded which). This rearrangement joins TRBV7-2 to TRBJ1-3; D remains ambiguous. Sequenced material: PBMCs or T cells enriched from blood (not recorded which). The CDR3 loop is CASSPRLLLSGNTIYF. The DNA for the CDR3 is TGTGCCAGCAGCCCTCGACTCCTATTATCTGGAAACACCATATATTTT.